Described below is a single T cell receptor beta chain sequence and its context. Antigen: not known. A much larger clone lies a single base off, so this may be a read error. The study left out patients who had uncontrolled infection, other autoimmune disease, pregnancy or lactation. Cells are PBMCs isolated from over 7.5 ml of fresh blood. The sample originates from a study of T cells in Graves' hyperthyroidism and ophthalmopathy. Germline values: CDR1 SGHTA, CDR2 FQGNSA. The CDR3 is made up of 16 amino acids. V was clipped by 2 bases and J by 8 bases, with 20 bases between them. General study results and limits: The model made its ophthalmopathy prediction, and onset followed a median around 6.9 months later. A model of 13 V-J pairs discriminated ophthalmopathy from stable hyperthyroidism.

RNA transcripts served as the template for amplifying TCR beta CDR3 regions. In the first-round RT-PCR of the TCR CDR3, the HTBI primer set was used. In TCRdb, the multiplex PCR reads were re-called with MiXCR into one record per CDR3 protein. The sample holds some 600,000 distinct CDR3 sequences, around 14% seen once. The rearrangement uses TRBV7-2 and TRBJ2-3; the D is unclear. The clonotype was recovered from a woman aged 30 to 39 with Graves' hyperthyroidism that later progressed to Graves' ophthalmopathy. Material: blood. The CDR3: CASSLPPPNVLGTQYF. The CDR3 region has the DNA TGTGCCAGCAGCTTACCCCCGCCCAATGTATTGGGTACGCAGTATTTT. The whole variable domain, remainder taken from reference TRBV7-2 and TRBJ2-3, is GAGVSQSPSNKVTEKGKDVELRCDPISGHTALYWYRQSLGQGLEFLIYFQGNSAPDKSGLPSDRFSAERTGGSVSTLTIQRTQQEDSAVYLCASSLPPPNVLGTQYFGPGTRLTVL.